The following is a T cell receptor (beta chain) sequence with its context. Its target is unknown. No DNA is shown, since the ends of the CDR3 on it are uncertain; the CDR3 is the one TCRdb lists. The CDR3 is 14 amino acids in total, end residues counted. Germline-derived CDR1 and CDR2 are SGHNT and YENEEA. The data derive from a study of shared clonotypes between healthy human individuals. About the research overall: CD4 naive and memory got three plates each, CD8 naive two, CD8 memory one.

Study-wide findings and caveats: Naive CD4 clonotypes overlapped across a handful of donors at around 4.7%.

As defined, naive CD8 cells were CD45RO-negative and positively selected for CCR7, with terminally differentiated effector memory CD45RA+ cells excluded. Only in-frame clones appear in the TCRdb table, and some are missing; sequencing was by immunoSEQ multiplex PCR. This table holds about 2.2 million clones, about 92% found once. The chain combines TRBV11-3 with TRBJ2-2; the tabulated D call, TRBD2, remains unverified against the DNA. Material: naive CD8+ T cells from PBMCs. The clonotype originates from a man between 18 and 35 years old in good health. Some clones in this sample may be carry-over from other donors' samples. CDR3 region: CASSLDRRAGELFF.